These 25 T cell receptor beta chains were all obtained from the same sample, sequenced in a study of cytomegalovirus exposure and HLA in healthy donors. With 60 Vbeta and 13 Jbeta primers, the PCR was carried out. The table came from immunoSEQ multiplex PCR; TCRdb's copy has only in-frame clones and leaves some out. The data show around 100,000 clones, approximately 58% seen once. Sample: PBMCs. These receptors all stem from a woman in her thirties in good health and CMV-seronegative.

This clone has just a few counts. CDR3 nucleotide sequence: TGCAGCGTTGCCCTGGACAGGGGAGATGGGACCCAGTACTTC. Translated, it gives CSVALDRGDGTQYF. The chain links TRBV29-1 to TRBJ2-5; 9 nucleotides match TRBD1. CDR1 and CDR2 (germline): SQVTM, ANQGSEA. The CDR3 consists of 14 residues. Trimming at V came to 4 bases and at J to 7 bases, leaving 10 bases not matched to a gene.

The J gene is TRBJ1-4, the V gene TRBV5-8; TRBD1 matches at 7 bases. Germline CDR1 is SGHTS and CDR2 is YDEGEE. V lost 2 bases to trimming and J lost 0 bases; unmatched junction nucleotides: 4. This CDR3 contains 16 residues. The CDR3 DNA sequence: TGTGCCAGCAGCTTAGGACAGGTTGCAACTAATGAAAAACTGTTTTTT. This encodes CASSLGQVATNEKLFF.

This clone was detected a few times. The CDR3 loop reads CASSKGQEPGEAFF. CDR3 nucleotides: TGTGCCAGCAGCAAAGGACAGGAACCGGGTGAAGCTTTCTTT. The chain joins TRBV9 to TRBJ1-1; TRBD1 matches 7 bases. The germline CDR1 and CDR2 sequences are SGDLS and YYNGEE. The CDR3 sequence is 14 residues long. V gave up 4 bases and J gave up 7 bases; unmatched junction bases: 10.

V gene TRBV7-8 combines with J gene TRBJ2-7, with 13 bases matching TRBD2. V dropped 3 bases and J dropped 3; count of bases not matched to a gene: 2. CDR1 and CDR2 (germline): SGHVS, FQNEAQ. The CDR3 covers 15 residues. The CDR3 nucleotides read TGTGCCAGCAGCTTCGGACTAGCGGGAGACTACGAGCAGTACTTC. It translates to CASSFGLAGDYEQYF.

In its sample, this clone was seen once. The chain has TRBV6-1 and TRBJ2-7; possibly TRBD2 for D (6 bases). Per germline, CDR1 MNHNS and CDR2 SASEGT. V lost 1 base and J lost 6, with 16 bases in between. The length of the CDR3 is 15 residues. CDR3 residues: CASSEGDPRGTEQYF. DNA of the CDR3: TGTGCCAGCAGTGAAGGGGACCCCCGGGGGACCGAGCAGTACTTC.

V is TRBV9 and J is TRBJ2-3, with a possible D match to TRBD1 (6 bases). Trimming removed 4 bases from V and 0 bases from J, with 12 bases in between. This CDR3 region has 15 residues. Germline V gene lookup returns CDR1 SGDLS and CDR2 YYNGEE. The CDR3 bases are TGTGCCAGCAGCTCAGGGACATTTAGCACAGATACGCAGTATTTT. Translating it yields CASSSGTFSTDTQYF.

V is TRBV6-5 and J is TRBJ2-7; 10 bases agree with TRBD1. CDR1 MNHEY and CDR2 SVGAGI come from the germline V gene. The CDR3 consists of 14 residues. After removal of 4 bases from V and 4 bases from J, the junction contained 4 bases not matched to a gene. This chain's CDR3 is CASSLGQGTYEQYF. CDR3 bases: TGTGCCAGCAGTTTGGGACAGGGGACGTACGAGCAGTACTTC.

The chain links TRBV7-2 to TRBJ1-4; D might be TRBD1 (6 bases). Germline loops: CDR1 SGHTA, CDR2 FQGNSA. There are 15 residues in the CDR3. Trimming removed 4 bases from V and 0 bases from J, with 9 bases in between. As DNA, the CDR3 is TGTGCCAGCAGCTCCCAGGGGACAACTAATGAAAAACTGTTTTTT. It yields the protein CASSSQGTTNEKLFF.

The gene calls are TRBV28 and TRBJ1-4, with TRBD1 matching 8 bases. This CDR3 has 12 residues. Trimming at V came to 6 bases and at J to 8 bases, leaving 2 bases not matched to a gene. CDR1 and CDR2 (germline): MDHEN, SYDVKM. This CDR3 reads CASRQGAEKLFF. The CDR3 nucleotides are TGTGCCAGCAGGCAGGGGGCCGAAAAACTGTTTTTT.

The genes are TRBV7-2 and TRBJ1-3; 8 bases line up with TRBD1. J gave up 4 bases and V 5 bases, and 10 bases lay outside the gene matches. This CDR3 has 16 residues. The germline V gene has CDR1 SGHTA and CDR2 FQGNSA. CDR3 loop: CASSRTPDRAGNTIYF. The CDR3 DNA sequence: TGTGCCAGCAGCCGGACCCCGGACAGGGCCGGAAACACCATATATTTT.

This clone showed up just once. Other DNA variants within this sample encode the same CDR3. This chain's CDR3 is CASSIDPAGETQYF. The CDR3, as DNA: TGTGCCAGTAGTATAGACCCGGCGGGAGAGACCCAGTACTTC. The V and J genes are TRBV19 and TRBJ2-5; tentative D call: TRBD2 (5 bases). The ends were cut back, 0 bases at V and 4 bases at J, with 9 bases in the middle. Germline lookup yields CDR1 LNHDA and CDR2 SQIVND (reference sequence). The CDR3 is 14 residues long. Using reference TRBV19 and TRBJ2-5 for the parts outside the CDR3, the full variable domain is DGGITQSPKYLFRKEGQNVTLSCEQNLNHDAMYWYRQDPGQGLRLIYYSQIVNDFQKGDIAEGYSVSREKKESFPLTVTSAQKNPTAFYLCASSIDPAGETQYFGPGTRLLVL.

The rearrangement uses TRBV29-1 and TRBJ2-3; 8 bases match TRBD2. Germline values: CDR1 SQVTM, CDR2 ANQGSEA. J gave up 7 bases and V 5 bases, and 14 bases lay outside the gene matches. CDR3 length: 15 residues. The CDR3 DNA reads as TGCAGCGTTCGGGGGGAAGCGGGAGCTCGAAATACGCAGTATTTT. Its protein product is CSVRGEAGARNTQYF.

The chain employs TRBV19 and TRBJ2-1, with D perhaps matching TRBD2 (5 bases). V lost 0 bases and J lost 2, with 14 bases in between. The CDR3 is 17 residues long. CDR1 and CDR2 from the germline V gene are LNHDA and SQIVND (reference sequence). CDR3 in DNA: TGTGCCAGTAGTATAGAGGCGGGTGGATTAGCCTACAATGAGCAGTTCTTC. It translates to CASSIEAGGLAYNEQFF.

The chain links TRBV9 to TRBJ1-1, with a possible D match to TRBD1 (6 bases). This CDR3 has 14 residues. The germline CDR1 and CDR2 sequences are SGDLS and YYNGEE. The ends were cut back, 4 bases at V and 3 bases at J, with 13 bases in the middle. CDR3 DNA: TGTGCCAGCAGCCTCCAGGACAGCGACACTGAAGCTTTCTTT. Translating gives CASSLQDSDTEAFF.

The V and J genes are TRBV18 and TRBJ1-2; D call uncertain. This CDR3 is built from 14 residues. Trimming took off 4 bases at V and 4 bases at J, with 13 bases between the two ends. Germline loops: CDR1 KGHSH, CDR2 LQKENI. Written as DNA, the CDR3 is TGTGCCAGCTCACAAACGGAGGGCGCCTATGGCTACACCTTC. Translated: CASSQTEGAYGYTF.

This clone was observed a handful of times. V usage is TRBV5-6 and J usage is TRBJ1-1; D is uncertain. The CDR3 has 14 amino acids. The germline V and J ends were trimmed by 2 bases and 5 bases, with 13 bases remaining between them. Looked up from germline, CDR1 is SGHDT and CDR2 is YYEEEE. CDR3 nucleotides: TGTGCCAGCAGCTTCACGGGTTCTAGGACTGAAGCTTTCTTT. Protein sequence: CASSFTGSRTEAFF.

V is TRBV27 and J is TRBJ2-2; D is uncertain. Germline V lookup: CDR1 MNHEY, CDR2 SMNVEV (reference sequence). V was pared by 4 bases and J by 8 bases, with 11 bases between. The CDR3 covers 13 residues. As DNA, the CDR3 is TGTGCCAGCAGTTATGGGCCTTCGGGGGAGCTGTTTTTT. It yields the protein CASSYGPSGELFF.

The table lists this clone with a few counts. CDR3 residues: CATSRQPKRLVYSGNTIYF. The CDR3 DNA follows: TGTGCCACCAGCAGACAGCCCAAACGACTCGTGTACTCTGGAAACACCATATATTTT. The chain couples TRBV15 to TRBJ1-3; D ambiguous. CDR3 size: 19 residues. The germline V gene has CDR1 LNHNV and CDR2 YYDKDF (reference sequence). The V gene lost 2 bases and the J gene lost 0 bases, with 20 bases spanning the gap. The full variable domain, rest sourced from reference TRBV15 and TRBJ1-3, is DAMVIQNPRYQVTQFGKPVTLSCSQTLNHNVMYWYQQKSSQAPKLLFHYYDKDFNNEADTPDNFQSRRPNTSFCFLDIRSPGLGDTAMYLCATSRQPKRLVYSGNTIYFGEGSWLTVV.

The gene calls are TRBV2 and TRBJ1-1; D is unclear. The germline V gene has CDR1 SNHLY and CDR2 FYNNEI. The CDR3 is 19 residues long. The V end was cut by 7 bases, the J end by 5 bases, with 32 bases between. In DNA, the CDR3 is TGTGCCAGCAACGCGGGCGTGGGCATCGTGCGGGAGAGTCTTACTGAAGCTTTCTTT. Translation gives CASNAGVGIVRESLTEAFF.

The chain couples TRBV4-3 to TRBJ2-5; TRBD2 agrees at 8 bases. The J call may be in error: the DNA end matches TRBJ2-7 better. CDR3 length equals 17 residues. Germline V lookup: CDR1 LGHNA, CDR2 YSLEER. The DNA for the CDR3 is TGCGCCAGCAGCCAAGATCGTTTGGAGCGGGAGACTTACGAGCAGTACTTC. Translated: CASSQDRLERETYEQYF.

For the CDR3, the DNA is TGTGCCAGCAGTGAAGTACGGGGGGACTATGGCTACACCTTC. Its protein product is CASSEVRGDYGYTF. This sequence joins TRBV6-1 and TRBJ1-2; TRBD1 might be the D (5 bases). V lost 1 base to trimming and J lost 3 bases, with 9 bases between them. The germline gives CDR1 MNHNS, CDR2 SASEGT. This CDR3 is built from 14 residues.

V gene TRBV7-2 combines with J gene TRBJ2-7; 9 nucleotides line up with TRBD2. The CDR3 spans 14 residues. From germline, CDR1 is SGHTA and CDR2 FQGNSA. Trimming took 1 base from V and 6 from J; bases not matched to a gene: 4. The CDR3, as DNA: TGTGCCAGCAGCTTAGAAGCGGGAGGTTTCGAGCAGTACTTC. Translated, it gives CASSLEAGGFEQYF.

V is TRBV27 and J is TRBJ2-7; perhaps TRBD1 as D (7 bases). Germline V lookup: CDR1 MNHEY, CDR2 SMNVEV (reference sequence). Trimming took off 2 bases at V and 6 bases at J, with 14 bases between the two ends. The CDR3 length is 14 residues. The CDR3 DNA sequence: TGTGCCAGCAGTTTAGCGGGGACAGACCGCGAGCAGTACTTC. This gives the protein CASSLAGTDREQYF.

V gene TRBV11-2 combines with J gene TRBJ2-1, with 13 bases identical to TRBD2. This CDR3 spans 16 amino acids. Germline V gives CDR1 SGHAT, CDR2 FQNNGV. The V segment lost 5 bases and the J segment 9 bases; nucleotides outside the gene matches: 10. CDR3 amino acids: CASSPTSGRASGEQFF. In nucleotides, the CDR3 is TGTGCCAGCAGCCCCACTAGCGGGAGGGCCTCGGGTGAGCAGTTCTTC. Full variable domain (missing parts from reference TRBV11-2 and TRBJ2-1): EAGVAQSPRYKIIEKRQSVAFWCNPISGHATLYWYQQILGQGPKLLIQFQNNGVVDDSQLPKDRFSAERLKGVDSTLKIQPAKLEDSAVYLCASSPTSGRASGEQFFGPGTRLTVL.

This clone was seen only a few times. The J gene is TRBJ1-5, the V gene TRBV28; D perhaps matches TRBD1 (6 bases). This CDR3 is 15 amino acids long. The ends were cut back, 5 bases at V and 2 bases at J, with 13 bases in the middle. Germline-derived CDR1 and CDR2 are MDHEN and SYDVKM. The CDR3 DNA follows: TGTGCCAGCAGTGGGGACATTCGGGGCAATCAGCCCCAGCATTTT. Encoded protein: CASSGDIRGNQPQHF.